This TCR beta chain was captured by sequencing in a study of T cells after posttransplantation cyclophosphamide. General observations from the study: Skin or GI-infiltrating T cells shared few TRB sequences with blood. After PTCy, TRB diversity resembled that of CNI/methotrexate controls.

CDR3 length equals 16 residues. V trimming: 3 bases; J trimming: 6 bases; junction bases outside the gene matches: 8. CDR1 is SGHNT and CDR2 is YENEEA in the germline V gene. The method was immunoSEQ multiplex PCR; TCRdb's version includes in-frame clones alone and lacks a portion of them. Altogether tens of thousands of clones were found in the sample, and no singletons occur. This clone occurred many times. What it recognizes is unknown. This sequence originates from a man in his forties or fifties in good health, CMV-negative, and a related stem cell transplant donor. J is TRBJ2-1 and V is TRBV11-3, with TRBD2 matching over 10 bases. The sample comprised PBMCs. The chain's CDR3 is CASSFSSGRAPNEQFF. The CDR3 nucleotides read TGTGCCAGCAGCTTTTCGAGCGGGAGGGCCCCCAATGAGCAGTTCTTC.